A single sample gave rise to the 15 T cell receptor beta chains below, sequenced in a study of CD8+ T cells in alopecia areata. Sequencing relied on a cDNA template that was reverse transcribed from extracted RNA. The table came from immunoSEQ multiplex PCR; TCRdb's copy has only in-frame clones and leaves some out. The sample holds roughly 150,000 clones, about nine tenths seen once. The specimen comprised CD8+ T cells sorted from blood, sampled at week 0. The receptors here all came from a human donor with alopecia areata.

This sequence joins TRBV7-9 and TRBJ2-3; possibly TRBD1 for D (5 bases). This CDR3 contains 12 residues. The germline V gene has CDR1 SEHNR and CDR2 FQNEAQ (reference sequence). V dropped 4 bases and J dropped 5 bases, with 7 bases sitting between them. This chain's CDR3 is CASSSQGDTQYF. DNA for the CDR3: TGTGCCAGCAGCTCCCAGGGAGATACGCAGTATTTT.

The CDR3 loop reads CASSHHPGQSYGYTF. CDR3 sequence (DNA): TGTGCCAGCAGTCACCATCCGGGACAGTCCTATGGCTACACCTTC. The J gene is TRBJ1-2, the V gene TRBV27; 7 bases are shared with TRBD1. Germline V CDR1 and CDR2: MNHEY, SMNVEV (reference sequence). With V trimmed by 5 bases and J by 4 bases, 10 bases remained unmatched. This CDR3 contains 15 residues.

This chain uses TRBV5-6 with TRBJ1-4; maybe TRBD1 (5 bases). CDR1 and CDR2 from the germline V gene are SGHDT and YYEEEE. The CDR3 length is 14 residues. The V end lost 2 bases, the J end lost 0 bases, and 5 bases lay between the germline ends. This CDR3 is CASSLQATNEKLFF. The CDR3 coding sequence is TGTGCCAGCAGCTTACAGGCAACTAATGAAAAACTGTTTTTT.

This chain links TRBV5-1 with TRBJ2-4; tentative D call: TRBD2 (6 bases). From germline, CDR1 is SGHRS and CDR2 YFSETQ. V lost 3 bases and J 10 bases, leaving 14 bases between the germline ends. This CDR3 comprises 13 residues. The CDR3 loop reads CASSWGDLRIQYF. DNA of the CDR3: TGCGCCAGCAGCTGGGGGGACTTACGGATTCAGTACTTC. Filled out from reference TRBV5-1 and TRBJ2-4, the complete variable domain reads KAGVTQTPRYLIKTRGQQVTLSCSPISGHRSVSWYQQTPGQGLQFLFEYFSETQRNKGNFPGRFSGRQFSNSRSEMNVSTLELGDSALYLCASSWGDLRIQYFGAGTRLSVL.

The rearrangement joins TRBV5-4 to TRBJ1-1, with D hard to call. V lost 1 base and J lost 4, with 2 bases in between. The CDR3 sequence is 11 residues long. Germline CDR1 reads SGHNT; CDR2 reads YYREEE (reference sequence). CDR3 DNA sequence: TGTGCCAGCAGCTTGACCACTGAAGCTTTCTTT. It translates to CASSLTTEAFF. Using reference TRBV5-4 and TRBJ1-1 for the parts outside the CDR3, the full variable domain is ETGVTQSPTHLIKTRGQQVTLRCSSQSGHNTVSWYQQALGQGPQFIFQYYREEENGRGNFPPRFSGLQFPNYSSELNVNALELDDSALYLCASSLTTEAFFGQGTRLTVV.

The table lists this clone with a count of one. The V and J genes are TRBV27 and TRBJ2-7; the match to TRBD2 covers 9 bases. The CDR3 contains 16 residues. The junction had 8 bases not matched to a gene; V was cut back by 2 bases and J by 3 bases. Germline CDR1 and CDR2: MNHEY and SMNVEV (reference sequence). DNA for the CDR3: TGTGCCAGCAGTTTAGTCGGGACTAGCTGGTACTACGAGCAGTACTTC. Protein sequence: CASSLVGTSWYYEQYF.

To note about this clone: The same CDR3 also results from other DNA sequences found in this sample. The V call is TRBV27, the J call TRBJ2-7, with a weak D call TRBD2 (6 bases). There are 13 residues in the CDR3. Germline CDR1 MNHEY, CDR2 SMNVEV (reference sequence). The V end was cut by 0 bases, the J end by 4 bases, with 7 bases between. The CDR3 reads CASSLSLAYEQYF. The CDR3 DNA sequence: TGTGCCAGCAGTTTATCCCTAGCGTACGAGCAGTACTTC.

The V gene is TRBV6-4, the J gene TRBJ2-1; possibly TRBD2 for D (5 bases). The V gene lost 3 bases and the J gene lost 0 bases, with 9 bases spanning the gap. The germline gives CDR1 MRHNA, CDR2 SNTAGT. This CDR3 is built from 15 residues. The CDR3 nucleotides are TGTGCCAGCAGTGAAAGGAGCGGCTCCTACAATGAGCAGTTCTTC. The encoded protein is CASSERSGSYNEQFF.

The table lists this clone with a count of one. The gene calls are TRBV18 and TRBJ1-5, with D hard to call. CDR1 KGHSH and CDR2 LQKENI come from the germline V gene. The V gene lost 8 bases and the J gene lost 3 bases, with 8 bases spanning the gap. The CDR3 runs 12 residues. CDR3: CASADNNQPQHF. The CDR3 DNA follows: TGTGCCAGCGCGGATAACAATCAGCCCCAGCATTTT.

The J gene is TRBJ1-5, the V gene TRBV11-2; 9 nucleotides agree with TRBD1. Losses at the gene ends were 1 base for V and 5 bases for J; bases not matched to a gene: 0. This CDR3 contains 14 residues. Germline-derived CDR1 and CDR2 are SGHAT and FQNNGV. Here the CDR3 reads CASSLGTGDQPQHF. The CDR3 DNA is TGTGCCAGCAGCTTAGGGACAGGGGATCAGCCCCAGCATTTT.

The gene calls are TRBV5-4 and TRBJ2-3; 10 bases map to TRBD2. V shed 0 bases, J shed 3 bases, and the junction held 1 base outside the gene matches. The CDR3 contains 15 residues. Germline lookup yields CDR1 SGHNT and CDR2 YYREEE (reference sequence). The CDR3: CASSLELAGTDTQYF. The CDR3 bases are TGTGCCAGCAGCTTGGAACTAGCGGGAACAGATACGCAGTATTTT. Combining the CDR3 with reference TRBV5-4 and TRBJ2-3 gives the whole variable domain ETGVTQSPTHLIKTRGQQVTLRCSSQSGHNTVSWYQQALGQGPQFIFQYYREEENGRGNFPPRFSGLQFPNYSSELNVNALELDDSALYLCASSLELAGTDTQYFGPGTRLTVL.

This sequence joins TRBV6-1 and TRBJ1-1; unclear D gene. Deletions cut 2 bases from V and 3 bases from J, with 7 bases between. CDR1 is MNHNS, CDR2 SASEGT, per germline. The CDR3 has 13 amino acids. The DNA for the CDR3 is TGTGCCAGCAGTGAATATTGGGACACTGAAGCTTTCTTT. Amino acids: CASSEYWDTEAFF.

The rearrangement uses TRBV4-1 and TRBJ2-1; D uncertain. CDR3 length: 14 residues. V shed 4 bases and J shed 5 bases, with 12 bases lying between them. Germline V gene sequence: CDR1 MGHRA, CDR2 YSYEKL. The CDR3 loop is CASSPGWANNEQFF. The CDR3 DNA reads as TGCGCCAGCAGCCCCGGGTGGGCAAACAATGAGCAGTTCTTC.

This clone appeared a few times. The chain combines TRBV11-2 with TRBJ2-1, with no clear D. The CDR3 runs to 13 residues. The V and J ends lost 2 bases and 8 bases respectively, with 10 bases between them. Germline lookup yields CDR1 SGHAT and CDR2 FQNNGV. The CDR3 bases are TGTGCCAGCAGCTTACTCAGGTCTGATGAGCAGTTCTTC. Amino acid sequence: CASSLLRSDEQFF.

The V gene is TRBV2, the J gene TRBJ2-7; D possibly corresponds to TRBD2 (6 bases). The V end lost 6 bases, the J end lost 0 bases, and 12 bases lay between the germline ends. Germline V CDR1 and CDR2: SNHLY, FYNNEI. CDR3 length: 14 residues. CDR3 region: CASSPRESSYEQYF. The CDR3 DNA reads TGTGCCAGCAGCCCCCGGGAGAGCTCCTACGAGCAGTACTTC.